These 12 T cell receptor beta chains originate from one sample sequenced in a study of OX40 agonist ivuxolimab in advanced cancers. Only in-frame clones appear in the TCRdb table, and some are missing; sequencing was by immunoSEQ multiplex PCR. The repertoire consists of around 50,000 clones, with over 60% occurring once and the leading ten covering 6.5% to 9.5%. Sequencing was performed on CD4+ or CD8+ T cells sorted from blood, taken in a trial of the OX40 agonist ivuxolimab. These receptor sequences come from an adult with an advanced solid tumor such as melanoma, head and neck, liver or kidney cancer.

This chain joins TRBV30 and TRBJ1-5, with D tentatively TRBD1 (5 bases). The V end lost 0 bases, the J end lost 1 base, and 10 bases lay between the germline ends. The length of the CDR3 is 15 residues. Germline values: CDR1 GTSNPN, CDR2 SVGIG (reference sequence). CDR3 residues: CAWSVGAGSNQPQHF. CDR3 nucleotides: TGTGCCTGGAGTGTAGGGGCCGGCAGCAATCAGCCCCAGCATTTT.

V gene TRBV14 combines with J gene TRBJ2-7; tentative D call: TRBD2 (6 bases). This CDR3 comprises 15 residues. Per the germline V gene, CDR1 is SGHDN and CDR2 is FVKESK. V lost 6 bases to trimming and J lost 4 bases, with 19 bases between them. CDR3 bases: TGTGCCAGCAGGCGGACCGGGACTGAATTTTACGAGCAGTACTTC. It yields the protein CASRRTGTEFYEQYF.

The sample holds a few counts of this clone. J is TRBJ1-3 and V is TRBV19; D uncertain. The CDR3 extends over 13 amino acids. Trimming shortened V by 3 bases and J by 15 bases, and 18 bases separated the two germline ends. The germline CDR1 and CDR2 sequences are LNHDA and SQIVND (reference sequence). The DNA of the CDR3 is TGTGCCAGTAGTATTGAAGCTCGTCGGACGACATATTTT. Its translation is CASSIEARRTTYF.

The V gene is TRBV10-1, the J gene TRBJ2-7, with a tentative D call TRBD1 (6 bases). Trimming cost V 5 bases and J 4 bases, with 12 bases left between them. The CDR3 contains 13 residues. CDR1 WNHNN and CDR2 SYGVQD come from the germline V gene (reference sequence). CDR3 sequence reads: CASSYHRGYEQYF. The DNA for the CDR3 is TGCGCCAGCAGTTACCATAGGGGGTACGAGCAGTACTTC.

CDR3 sequence reads: CASSPLTAGVEETQYF. CDR3 coding DNA: TGTGCCAGCAGCCCTCTTACGGCGGGAGTAGAAGAGACCCAGTACTTC. The chain employs TRBV7-2 and TRBJ2-5; TRBD2 aligns across 7 bases. The CDR3 loop spans 16 amino acids. V was pared by 5 bases and J by 3 bases, with 12 bases of the junction left unmatched. Germline lookup yields CDR1 SGHTA and CDR2 FQGNSA. The variable domain in full, completed from reference TRBV7-2 and TRBJ2-5, reads GAGVSQSPSNKVTEKGKDVELRCDPISGHTALYWYRQSLGQGLEFLIYFQGNSAPDKSGLPSDRFSAERTGGSVSTLTIQRTQQEDSAVYLCASSPLTAGVEETQYFGPGTRLLVL.

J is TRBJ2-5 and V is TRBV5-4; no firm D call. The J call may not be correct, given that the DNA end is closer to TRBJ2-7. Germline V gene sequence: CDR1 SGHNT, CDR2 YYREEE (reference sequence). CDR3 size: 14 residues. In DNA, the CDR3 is TGTGCCAGCAGCCCCCTTGCCGGCTCCTACGAGCAGTACTTC. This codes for CASSPLAGSYEQYF.

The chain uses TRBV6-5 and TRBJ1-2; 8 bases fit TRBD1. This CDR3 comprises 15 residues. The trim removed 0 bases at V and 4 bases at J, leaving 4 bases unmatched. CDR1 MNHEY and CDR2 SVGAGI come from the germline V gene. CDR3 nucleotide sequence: TGTGCCAGCAGTTACTCGACAGGGGTGGGCTATGGCTACACCTTC. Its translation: CASSYSTGVGYGYTF.

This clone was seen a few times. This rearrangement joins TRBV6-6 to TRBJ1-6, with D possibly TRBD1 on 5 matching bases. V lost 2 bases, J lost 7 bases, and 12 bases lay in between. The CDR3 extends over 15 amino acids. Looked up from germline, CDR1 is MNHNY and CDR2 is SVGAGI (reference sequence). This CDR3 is CASSYVRGSNSPLHF. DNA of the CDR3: TGTGCCAGCAGTTACGTTAGGGGCTCAAATTCACCCCTCCACTTT.

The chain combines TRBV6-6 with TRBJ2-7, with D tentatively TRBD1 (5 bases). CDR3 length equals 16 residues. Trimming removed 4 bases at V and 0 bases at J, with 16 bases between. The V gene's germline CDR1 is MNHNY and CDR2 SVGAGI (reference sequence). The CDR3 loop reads CASSSIRTTISYEQYF. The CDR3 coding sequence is TGTGCCAGCAGTTCTATACGGACAACTATCTCCTACGAGCAGTACTTC.

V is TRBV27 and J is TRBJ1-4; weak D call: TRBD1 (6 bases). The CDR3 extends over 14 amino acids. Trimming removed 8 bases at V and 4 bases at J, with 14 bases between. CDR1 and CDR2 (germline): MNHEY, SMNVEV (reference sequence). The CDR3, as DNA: TGTGCCAGCGGTAAACAGGGACTTAATGAAAAACTGTTTTTT. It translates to CASGKQGLNEKLFF.

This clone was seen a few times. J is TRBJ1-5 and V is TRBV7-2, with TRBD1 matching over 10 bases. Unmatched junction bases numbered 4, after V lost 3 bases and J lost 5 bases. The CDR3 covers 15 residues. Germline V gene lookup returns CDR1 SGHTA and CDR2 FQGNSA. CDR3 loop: CASSLDRGMDQPQHF. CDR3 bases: TGTGCCAGCAGCTTGGACAGGGGGATGGATCAGCCCCAGCATTTT.

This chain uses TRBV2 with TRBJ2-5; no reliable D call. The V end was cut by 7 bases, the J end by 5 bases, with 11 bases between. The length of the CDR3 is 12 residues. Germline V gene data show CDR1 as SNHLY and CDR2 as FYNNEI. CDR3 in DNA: TGTGCCAGCACCCGGGTTCGGGAGACCCAGTACTTC. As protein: CASTRVRETQYF.